The next 2 T cell receptor beta chains were all read from a single sample in a study of blood T cell repertoires in COVID-19. The data were produced by immunoSEQ multiplex PCR, yet TCRdb's version contains in-frame clones alone and is incomplete. The table has more than 200,000 clones, around 83% seen once. Sequencing input: peripheral blood. Source of these receptors: a woman in her thirties or forties who had recovered from COVID-19.

The CDR3 nucleotides are TGTGCCAGCAGTGAGGTTTTCCTACTATATGGCTACACCTTC. Residues: CASSEVFLLYGYTF. This chain joins TRBV28 and TRBJ1-2; the D is unclear. Germline CDR1 and CDR2: MDHEN and SYDVKM. Trimming cost V 5 bases and J 5 bases, with 15 bases left between them. CDR3 length: 14 residues.

This rearrangement joins TRBV27 to TRBJ2-5; perhaps TRBD1 as D (6 bases). This CDR3 contains 13 residues. In germline, CDR1 is MNHEY, CDR2 SMNVEV (reference sequence). The V gene lost 4 bases and the J gene lost 3 bases, with 9 bases spanning the gap. DNA of the CDR3: TGTGCCAGCAGTTCCCAGGGGAAAGAGACCCAGTACTTC. Its protein is CASSSQGKETQYF.